This T cell receptor beta chain was captured in a study of blood T cell repertoires in COVID-19. Study information: COVID-19 samples, acute and convalescent, were from the United States, Italy and Spain.

TCRdb keeps only in-frame clones here, not all; method: immunoSEQ multiplex PCR. The sample includes about 50,000 clones, 75% to 90% of them seen just once. The CDR3 sequence is 15 residues long. V trimming: 3 bases; J trimming: 1 base; junction bases outside the gene matches: 5. The V gene's germline CDR1 is SQVTM and CDR2 ANQGSEA. This clonotype originated in a human donor in a cohort sampled during active COVID-19. The donor label of this sample is uncertain. Sequenced material: peripheral blood. The rearrangement joins TRBV29-1 to TRBJ2-2, with 7 bases that match TRBD1. CDR3 sequence (DNA): TGCAGCGTTGATTTGGGGACAGAGAACACCGGGGAGCTGTTTTTT. This sequence encodes CSVDLGTENTGELFF.